In this sample, the clone carrying this T cell receptor beta chain turned up once. Its antigen remains unidentified. TCRdb keeps only in-frame clones here, not all; method: immunoSEQ multiplex PCR. The sample has about 140,000 clones, more than 75% seen once. This sample was included in a study of cytotoxic CD8 clonotypes in ibrutinib-treated CLL. The wider study: Once patients had received a median around 12 months of treatment, range 6 to 36, response samples were obtained. Study outcomes and limitations: Patients with sustained remission and those progressing were sampled at differing times. Public clonotypes, an uncommon group, contracted or remained stable on treatment.

The CDR3 covers 14 residues. CDR1 and CDR2 (germline): LNHDA, SQIVND (reference sequence). V shed 7 bases, J shed 2 bases, and the junction held 5 bases outside the gene matches. Sequences were derived from PBMCs, sampled after 36 months of ibrutinib treatment. This clonotype originated in a human donor with chronic lymphocytic leukemia. The chain joins TRBV19 to TRBJ1-2, with 9 bases fitting TRBD1. The CDR3 region is CASKTGQGNYGYTF. CDR3 DNA: TGTGCCAGTAAAACGGGACAGGGAAACTATGGCTACACCTTC.